One and the same sample provided the 8 T cell receptor beta chains below, sequenced in a study of blood T cell repertoires in COVID-19. TCRdb's table, derived via immunoSEQ multiplex PCR, lists solely in-frame clones and lacks some. The data contain approximately 360,000 clones, roughly 90% of them singletons. The specimen sequenced was PBMCs or T cells enriched from blood (not recorded which). The receptors originated from a woman in her twenties or thirties with acute COVID-19.

The chain combines TRBV10-3 with TRBJ1-3; 7 positions match TRBD1. Germline CDR1 is ENHRY and CDR2 is SYGVKD. The length of the CDR3 is 12 residues. The trim removed 10 bases at V and 11 bases at J, leaving 11 bases unmatched. CDR3 sequence reads: CARPLGTVAIYF. CDR3 sequence (DNA): TGTGCCAGACCCCTGGGGACAGTCGCCATATATTTT.

The chain links TRBV6-6 to TRBJ1-2; possibly TRBD1 for D (6 bases). Germline V CDR1 and CDR2: MNHNY, SVGAGI (reference sequence). The germline V and J ends were trimmed by 6 bases and 2 bases, with 13 bases remaining between them. CDR3 length: 14 amino acids. CDR3 loop: CASSATGSNYGYTF. CDR3 DNA: TGTGCCAGCAGCGCCACAGGGTCCAACTATGGCTACACCTTC.

This clone was seen once. This sequence joins TRBV9 and TRBJ1-6; tentative D call: TRBD1 (6 bases). Trimming left V 0 bases short and J 5 bases short, with 9 bases between. Germline V gene lookup returns CDR1 SGDLS and CDR2 YYNGEE. CDR3 length: 15 residues. CDR3 DNA sequence: TGTGCCAGCAGCGTAGAGGGGGTGCATAATTCACCCCTCCACTTT. Translation gives CASSVEGVHNSPLHF.

This CDR3 is CASSLSQAHGYTF. The DNA for the CDR3 is TGTGCCAGCAGTTTAAGTCAAGCCCATGGCTACACCTTC. V gene TRBV12-3 or TRBV12-4 combines with J gene TRBJ1-2, with D hard to call. The ends were cut back, 2 bases at V and 6 bases at J, with 10 bases in the middle. The CDR3 runs 13 residues.

The rearrangement uses TRBV5-1 and TRBJ2-1, with 7 bases fitting TRBD1. The V gene's germline CDR1 is SGHRS and CDR2 YFSETQ. This CDR3 is built from 18 residues. J was trimmed by 6 bases and V by 0 bases; bases with no gene match: 15. The CDR3 nucleotides read TGCGCCAGCAGCTTGGGACAGGGCCCATTTAAATCGGCCAATGAGCAGTTCTTC. Encoded protein: CASSLGQGPFKSANEQFF.

V and J are TRBV6-5 and TRBJ2-3; weak D call: TRBD1 (6 bases). The length of the CDR3 is 14 residues. Germline CDR1 is MNHEY and CDR2 is SVGAGI. Trimming took off 5 bases at V and 1 base at J, with 10 bases between the two ends. CDR3 coding DNA: TGTGCCAGCAGTACAGGGTTAGGCACAGATACGCAGTATTTT. This gives the protein CASSTGLGTDTQYF.

The CDR3 sequence is CAGHGTGATGELFF. The CDR3 DNA sequence: TGTGCCGGACACGGGACAGGGGCCACCGGGGAGCTGTTTTTT. This rearrangement joins TRBV19 to TRBJ2-2, with TRBD1 identical over 10 bases. V was pared by 11 bases and J by 4 bases, with 7 bases of the junction left unmatched. Germline-derived CDR1 and CDR2 are LNHDA and SQIVND (reference sequence). CDR3 size: 14 residues.

V usage is TRBV6-6 and J usage is TRBJ2-3; tentatively, D is TRBD1 (5 bases). Trimming took off 5 bases at V and 4 bases at J, with 13 bases between the two ends. Per germline, CDR1 MNHNY and CDR2 SVGAGI (reference sequence). The CDR3 length is 14 residues. CDR3 residues: CASSLPQGSDTQYF. The CDR3 coding sequence is TGTGCCAGCAGTCTCCCCCAGGGCTCAGATACGCAGTATTTT.